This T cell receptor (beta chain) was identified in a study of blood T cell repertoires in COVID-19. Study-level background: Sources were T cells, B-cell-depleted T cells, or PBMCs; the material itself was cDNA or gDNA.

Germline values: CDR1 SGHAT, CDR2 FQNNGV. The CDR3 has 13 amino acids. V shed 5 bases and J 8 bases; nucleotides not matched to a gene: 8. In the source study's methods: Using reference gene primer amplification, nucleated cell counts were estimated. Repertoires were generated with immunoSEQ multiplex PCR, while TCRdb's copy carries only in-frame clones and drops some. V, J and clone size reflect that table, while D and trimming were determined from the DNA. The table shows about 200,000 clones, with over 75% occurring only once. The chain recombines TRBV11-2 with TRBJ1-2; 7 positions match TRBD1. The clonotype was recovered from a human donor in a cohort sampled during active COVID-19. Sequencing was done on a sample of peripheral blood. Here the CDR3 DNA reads TGTGCCAGCAGCCCAACGACAGGGTTGGGCTACACCTTC. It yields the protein CASSPTTGLGYTF.